This section outlines one TCR beta chain sequence together with its context. Its antigen is unidentified. The sample is drawn from a study of graft-versus-host responses after intestinal transplantation. The junction had 8 bases not matched to a gene; V was cut back by 5 bases and J by 3 bases. Germline V gene sequence: CDR1 SEHNR, CDR2 FQNEAQ (reference sequence). CDR3 length: 15 residues. Method: immunoSEQ multiplex PCR; TCRdb's copy keeps in-frame clones and lacks some. The sample lists more than 80,000 clones; about 88% were seen once. The sample here was unstimulated CD4+ T cells sorted from spleen or lymph node cells, taken before transplant. The source of this sequence is a human donor who was the organ donor for an intestinal transplant. The chain couples TRBV7-9 to TRBJ2-3; 7 nucleotides line up with TRBD1. The DNA of the CDR3 is TGTGCCAGCAGCAGCGACAGGGTTCGAACAGATACGCAGTATTTT. Protein product: CASSSDRVRTDTQYF.